The T cell receptor (beta chain) described here comes from a study of response to subunit inactivated influenza vaccine. Concerning this clonotype: Its antigen is still unknown.

General study points: That few new T cells are recruited by each seasonal influenza vaccination was the authors' suggestion.

TCRdb independently ran MiXCR on the RT-PCR reads; one entry per CDR3 protein. This table holds a few hundred thousand distinct CDR3 sequences, 11% to 15% found once. This receptor was obtained from a man in his forties or fifties who received an inactivated influenza vaccine. The sample consisted of PBMCs from blood, taken about 13 days after vaccination.

The CDR3 protein is CSAMTGLVGNTIYF. CDR3 sequence (DNA): TGCAGTGCTATGACAGGGTTGGTCGGAAACACCATATATTTT. The J gene is TRBJ1-3, the V gene TRBV20-1, with 7 nucleotides matching TRBD1. The J segment lost 4 bases and the V segment lost 4 bases, leaving 7 bases of the junction unmatched. Germline CDR1 reads DFQATT; CDR2 reads SNEGSKA (reference sequence). This CDR3 spans 14 amino acids.